Each of the 6 T cell receptor beta chains below was sequenced from the same sample in a study of shared clonotypes between healthy human individuals. Data came from immunoSEQ multiplex PCR; TCRdb stores just in-frame clones and leaves some out. The data hold some 2.1 million clones, with 90% to 95% observed a single time. The sequenced sample consisted of naive CD4+ T cells sorted from blood. As for subset: CD45RA+ positively selected. Receptors were obtained from a young man in good health.

The J gene is TRBJ1-5, the V gene TRBV30; possible D gene TRBD1, 6 bases. Looked up from germline, CDR1 is GTSNPN and CDR2 is SVGIG (reference sequence). There are 15 residues in the CDR3. V shed 1 base and J shed 3 bases, with 13 bases lying between them. The CDR3 DNA follows: TGTGCCTGGAGTGCCCCGTACAGGGCCAATCAGCCCCAGCATTTT. This codes for CAWSAPYRANQPQHF. Variable domain in full (rest from reference TRBV30 and TRBJ1-5): SQTIHQWPATLVQPVGSPLSLECTVEGTSNPNLYWYRQAAGRGLQLLFYSVGIGQISSEVPQNLSASRPQDRQFILSSKKLLLSDSGFYLCAWSAPYRANQPQHFGDGTRLSIL.

The chain uses TRBV18 and TRBJ1-5; possible D gene TRBD1, 6 bases. V shed 4 bases and J shed 6 bases, with 22 bases lying between them. CDR3 length equals 17 residues. Germline V gene data show CDR1 as KGHSH and CDR2 as LQKENI. The CDR3 protein is CASSLTSGTTGGQPQHF. CDR3 DNA sequence: TGTGCCAGCTCACTAACCTCCGGGACAACCGGCGGTCAGCCCCAGCATTTT.

This clone has a single count. The chain has TRBV28 and TRBJ1-1; a weak D match, TRBD1 (6 bases). The CDR3 runs to 14 residues. CDR1 and CDR2 (germline): MDHEN, SYDVKM. V lost 1 base and J lost 11, with 17 bases in between. In DNA form, the CDR3 reads TGTGCCAGCAGTTTATCGTCAGGGGCGCGTGGTGCTTTCTTT. Translating it yields CASSLSSGARGAFF.

This sequence joins TRBV5-4 and TRBJ1-4; no firm D call. Trimming pared 3 bases from V and 10 bases from J, leaving 16 bases between. The CDR3 has 14 amino acids. Per the germline V gene, CDR1 is SGHNT and CDR2 is YYREEE (reference sequence). CDR3 region: CASSYDTQGGKLFF. CDR3 bases: TGTGCCAGCAGCTATGACACCCAAGGCGGAAAACTGTTTTTT.

CDR3 in amino acids: CAISQHGYGYTF. The CDR3, as DNA: TGTGCCATCAGTCAACATGGGTATGGCTACACCTTC. The genes are TRBV10-3 and TRBJ1-2; D not certain. V lost 5 bases and J lost 5, with 9 bases in between. This CDR3 has 12 residues. Germline assignment: CDR1 ENHRY and CDR2 SYGVKD.

This chain uses TRBV6-5 with TRBJ2-3; D might be TRBD1 (5 bases). CDR3 length equals 13 residues. Germline CDR1 reads MNHEY; CDR2 reads SVGAGI. V lost 5 bases to trimming and J lost 0 bases, with 6 bases between them. CDR3 DNA: TGTGCCAGCAGTCGACAGAGCACAGATACGCAGTATTTT. Its translation is CASSRQSTDTQYF.